This TCR beta chain is from a study of identical twins. It was template switching that added a universal primer site, and there were unique molecular identifiers on the cDNA. Via MiXCR, TCRdb re-called the 5' RACE reads, giving one row per CDR3 protein. This sample carries 1.5 million to 2 million distinct CDR3 sequences, 32% of them seen once, and the ten largest clones take 0.27%. This clonotype was recorded a few times. The target antigen is unknown. Findings and caveats of the study: With abundant cord blood beta clonotypes, insertions were fewer; memory repertoires showed no such pattern. A partial confounding effect on zero-insertion analyses could come from invariant MAIT and iNKT cells. Twin-shared out-of-frame alpha sequences were enriched for low generation probability.

This CDR3 region has 15 residues. V gave up 0 bases and J gave up 2 bases, with 10 bases separating them. Germline assignment: CDR1 SGHDT and CDR2 YYEEEE. This TCR came from a newborn girl in good health. The V call is TRBV5-6, the J call TRBJ2-3; TRBD1 is a possible D gene (6 bases). The specimen was cord blood. CDR3 DNA: TGTGCCAGCAGCTTGGTGGGGGCTAACACAGATACGCAGTATTTT. Translating gives CASSLVGANTDTQYF.